Below, 7 T cell receptor beta chains from the same sample are listed, as sequenced in a study of blood T cell repertoires in COVID-19. Measured with immunoSEQ multiplex PCR; TCRdb has only the in-frame clones, and not every one. The repertoire has some 270,000 clones, roughly 89% of them found once; the top ten carry less than 2%. The material sequenced was PBMCs or T cells enriched from blood (not recorded which). These receptor sequences come from a woman between 40 and 55 years old who had recovered from COVID-19.

The CDR3 protein is CASNVGSIAGELFF. CDR3 nucleotides: TGCGCCAGCAATGTGGGCAGTATAGCCGGGGAGCTGTTTTTT. The chain uses TRBV5-1 and TRBJ2-2; D not resolved. Between the trimmed V and J ends, which lost 6 bases and 6 bases, there was a span of 15 bases. This CDR3 spans 14 amino acids. Germline CDR1 and CDR2: SGHRS and YFSETQ.

This chain connects TRBV19 to TRBJ1-1; TRBD1 aligns across 7 bases. The germline CDR1 and CDR2 sequences are LNHDA and SQIVND (reference sequence). J gave up 8 bases and V 8 bases, and 8 bases lay outside the gene matches. The CDR3 covers 12 residues. CDR3 nucleotide sequence: TGTGCCAGTGACGACAGGGTACGCGAAGCTTTCTTT. Translated, it gives CASDDRVREAFF.

The chain has TRBV7-6 and TRBJ2-7, with 8 bases aligning to TRBD1. Germline V gene lookup returns CDR1 SGHVS and CDR2 FNYEAQ. V lost 5 bases to trimming and J lost 6 bases; unmatched junction nucleotides: 3. The length of the CDR3 is 12 residues. CDR3 amino acids: CASSLDRGEQYF. For the CDR3, the DNA is TGTGCCAGCAGCCTCGACAGGGGCGAGCAGTACTTC.

Worth noting for this clone: The junction departs from the called germline gene at one end, perhaps through a read error. The chain carries TRBV10-1 and TRBJ1-2; possibly TRBD1 for D (6 bases). The CDR3 length is 19 residues. Per the germline V gene, CDR1 is WNHNN and CDR2 is SYGVQD (reference sequence). Here the CDR3 reads CASSVPFDRHIVPNYGYAF. CDR3 DNA: TGCGCCAGCAGTGTCCCCTTCGACAGGCACATAGTCCCCAACTATGGCTACGCCTTC.

V is TRBV19 and J is TRBJ1-2; TRBD1 matches at 11 bases. V shed 1 base, J shed 10 bases, and the junction held 2 bases outside the gene matches. The CDR3 contains 13 residues. Germline V gene data show CDR1 as LNHDA and CDR2 as SQIVND (reference sequence). CDR3 DNA: TGTGCCAGTAGTATAGGGACAGGGGGCGCCTACACCTTC. The encoded protein is CASSIGTGGAYTF.

The chain is built from TRBV6-6 and TRBJ1-4; D call uncertain. Trimming took off 3 bases at V and 8 bases at J, with 7 bases between the two ends. Germline V gene sequence: CDR1 MNHNY, CDR2 SVGAGI (reference sequence). The CDR3 has 12 amino acids. The DNA for the CDR3 is TGTGCCAGCAGTTATCAGAAGGAAAAACTGTTTTTT. It encodes CASSYQKEKLFF.

The rearrangement links TRBV9 to TRBJ1-2, with D maybe TRBD1 (5 bases). Germline CDR1 SGDLS, CDR2 YYNGEE. The CDR3 totals 15 residues. The ends were cut back, 3 bases at V and 4 bases at J, with 16 bases in the middle. In nucleotides, the CDR3 is TGTGCCAGCAGCGCCGACGGGTTGGGGGGCTATGGCTACACCTTC. The encoded protein is CASSADGLGGYGYTF.